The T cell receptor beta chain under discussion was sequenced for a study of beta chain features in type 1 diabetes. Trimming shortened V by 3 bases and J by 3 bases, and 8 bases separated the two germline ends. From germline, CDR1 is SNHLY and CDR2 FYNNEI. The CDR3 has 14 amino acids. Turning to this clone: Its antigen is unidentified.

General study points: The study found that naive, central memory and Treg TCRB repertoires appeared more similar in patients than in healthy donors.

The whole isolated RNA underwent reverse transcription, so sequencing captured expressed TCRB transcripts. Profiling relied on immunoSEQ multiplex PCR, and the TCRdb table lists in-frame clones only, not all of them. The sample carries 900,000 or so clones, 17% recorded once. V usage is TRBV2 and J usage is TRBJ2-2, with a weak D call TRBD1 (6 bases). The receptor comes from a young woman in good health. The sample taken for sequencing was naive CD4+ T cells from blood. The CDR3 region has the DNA TGTGCCAGCAGTGAGAACAGGGACACCGGGGAGCTGTTTTTT. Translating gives CASSENRDTGELFF.